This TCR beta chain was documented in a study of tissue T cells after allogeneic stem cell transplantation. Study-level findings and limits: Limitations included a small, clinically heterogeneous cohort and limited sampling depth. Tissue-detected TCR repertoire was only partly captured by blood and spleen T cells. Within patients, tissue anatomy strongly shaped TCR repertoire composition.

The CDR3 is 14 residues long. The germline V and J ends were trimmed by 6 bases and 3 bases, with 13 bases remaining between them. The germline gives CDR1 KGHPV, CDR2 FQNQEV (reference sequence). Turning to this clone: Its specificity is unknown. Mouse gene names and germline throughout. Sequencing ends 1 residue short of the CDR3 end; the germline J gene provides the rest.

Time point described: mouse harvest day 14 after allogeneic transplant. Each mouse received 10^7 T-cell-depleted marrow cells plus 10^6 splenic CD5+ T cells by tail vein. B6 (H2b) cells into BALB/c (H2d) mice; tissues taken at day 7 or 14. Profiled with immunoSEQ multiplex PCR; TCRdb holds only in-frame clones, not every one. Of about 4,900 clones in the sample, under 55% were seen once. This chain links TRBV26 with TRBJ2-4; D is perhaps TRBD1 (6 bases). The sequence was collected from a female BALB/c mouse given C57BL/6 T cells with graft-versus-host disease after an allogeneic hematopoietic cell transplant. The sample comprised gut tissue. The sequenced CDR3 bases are TGTGCCAGCAGGGGAACAGGGAGACAAAACACCTTGTAC. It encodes CASRGTGRQNTLY. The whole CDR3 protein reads CASRGTGRQNTLYF.